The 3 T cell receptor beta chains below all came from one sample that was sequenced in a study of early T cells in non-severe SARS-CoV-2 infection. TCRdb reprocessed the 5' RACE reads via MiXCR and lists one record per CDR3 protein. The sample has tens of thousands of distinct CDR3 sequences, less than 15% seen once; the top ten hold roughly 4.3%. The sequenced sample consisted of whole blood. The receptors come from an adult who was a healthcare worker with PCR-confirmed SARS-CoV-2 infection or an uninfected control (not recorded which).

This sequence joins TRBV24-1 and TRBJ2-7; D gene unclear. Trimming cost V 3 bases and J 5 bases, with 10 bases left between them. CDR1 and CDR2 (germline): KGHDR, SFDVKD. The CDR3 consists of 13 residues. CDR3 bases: TGTGCCACCAGTGATCCGGGCTTTCACGAGCAGTACTTC. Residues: CATSDPGFHEQYF.

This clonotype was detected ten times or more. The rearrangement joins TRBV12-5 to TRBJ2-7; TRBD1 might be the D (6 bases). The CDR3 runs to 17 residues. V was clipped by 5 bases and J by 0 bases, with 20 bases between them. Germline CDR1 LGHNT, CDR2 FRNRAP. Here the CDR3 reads CASGPDKTGLSSYEQYF. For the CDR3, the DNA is TGTGCTAGTGGTCCGGACAAGACAGGCCTGAGCTCCTACGAGCAGTACTTC.

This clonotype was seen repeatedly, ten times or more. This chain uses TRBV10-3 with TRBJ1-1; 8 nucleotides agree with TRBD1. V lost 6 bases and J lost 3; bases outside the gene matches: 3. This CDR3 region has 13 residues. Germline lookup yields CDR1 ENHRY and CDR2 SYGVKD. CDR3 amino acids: CAIRPTGDTEAFF. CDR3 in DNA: TGTGCCATCAGGCCGACAGGGGACACTGAAGCTTTCTTT.